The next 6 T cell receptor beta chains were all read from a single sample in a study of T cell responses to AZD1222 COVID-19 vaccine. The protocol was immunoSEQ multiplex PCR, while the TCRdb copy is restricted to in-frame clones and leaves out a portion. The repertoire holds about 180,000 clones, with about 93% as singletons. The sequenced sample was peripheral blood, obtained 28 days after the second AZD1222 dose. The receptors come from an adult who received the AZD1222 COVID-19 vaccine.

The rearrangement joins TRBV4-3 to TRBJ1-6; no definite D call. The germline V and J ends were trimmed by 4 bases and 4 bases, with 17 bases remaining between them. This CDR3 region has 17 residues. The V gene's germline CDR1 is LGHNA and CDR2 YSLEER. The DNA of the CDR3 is TGCGCCAGCAGCCCTGCTTTGGTGTGGAAATATAATTCACCCCTCCACTTT. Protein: CASSPALVWKYNSPLHF.

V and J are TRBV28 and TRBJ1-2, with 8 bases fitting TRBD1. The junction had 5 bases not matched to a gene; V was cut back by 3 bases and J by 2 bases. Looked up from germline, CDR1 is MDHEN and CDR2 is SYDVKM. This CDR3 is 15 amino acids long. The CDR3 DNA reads TGTGCCAGCAGTTTCGCCCGGGACAGGAACTATGGCTACACCTTC. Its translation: CASSFARDRNYGYTF.

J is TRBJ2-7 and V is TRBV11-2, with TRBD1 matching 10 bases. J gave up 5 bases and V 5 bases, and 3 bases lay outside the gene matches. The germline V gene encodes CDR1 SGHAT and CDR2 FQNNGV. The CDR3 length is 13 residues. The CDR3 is CASSRDRGDEQYF. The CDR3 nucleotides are TGTGCCAGCAGCCGGGACAGGGGAGACGAGCAGTACTTC.

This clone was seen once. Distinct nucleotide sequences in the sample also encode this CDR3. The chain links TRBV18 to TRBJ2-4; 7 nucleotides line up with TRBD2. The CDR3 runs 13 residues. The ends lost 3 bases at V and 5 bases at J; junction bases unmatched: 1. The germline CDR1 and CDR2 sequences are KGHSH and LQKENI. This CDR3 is CASSPGGENIQYF. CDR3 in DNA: TGTGCCAGCTCACCTGGGGGGGAAAACATTCAGTACTTC.

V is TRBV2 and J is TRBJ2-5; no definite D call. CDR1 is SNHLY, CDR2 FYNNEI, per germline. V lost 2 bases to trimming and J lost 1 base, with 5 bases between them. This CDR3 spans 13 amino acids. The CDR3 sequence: CASSERTQETQYF. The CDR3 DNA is TGTGCCAGCAGTGAACGCACCCAAGAGACCCAGTACTTC.

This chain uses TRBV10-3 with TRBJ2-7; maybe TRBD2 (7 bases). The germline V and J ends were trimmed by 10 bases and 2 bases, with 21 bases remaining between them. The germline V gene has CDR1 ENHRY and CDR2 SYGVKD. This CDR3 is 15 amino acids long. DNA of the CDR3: TGTGCCACAGAGGGGGGGACGGATCCGCCCTACGAGCAGTACTTC. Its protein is CATEGGTDPPYEQYF.